The source of this T cell receptor beta chain is a study of blood T cell repertoires in COVID-19. About the research overall: Acute-phase and convalescent COVID-19 samples originated in the United States, Italy and Spain. T cells, B-cell-depleted T cells, or PBMCs supplied cDNA or gDNA.

V was pared by 3 bases and J by 0 bases, with 2 bases of the junction left unmatched. CDR1 KGHSH and CDR2 LQKENI come from the germline V gene. The CDR3 length is 16 residues. In the original processing: For nucleated cells, counts were estimated from reference gene primer amplification. Measured with immunoSEQ multiplex PCR; TCRdb has only the in-frame clones, and not every one. D and trimming come from the DNA, and the V and J calls and clone size come from that table. The sample lists 70,000 or so clones, roughly 91% occurring once. The sequenced sample was peripheral blood. This chain links TRBV18 with TRBJ2-2; the match to TRBD1 covers 9 bases. The TCR comes from a man aged 60-69 years with acute or convalescent COVID-19. The CDR3 is CASSPGTGPNTGELFF. CDR3 nucleotides: TGTGCCAGCTCACCTGGGACAGGGCCGAACACCGGGGAGCTGTTTTTT.